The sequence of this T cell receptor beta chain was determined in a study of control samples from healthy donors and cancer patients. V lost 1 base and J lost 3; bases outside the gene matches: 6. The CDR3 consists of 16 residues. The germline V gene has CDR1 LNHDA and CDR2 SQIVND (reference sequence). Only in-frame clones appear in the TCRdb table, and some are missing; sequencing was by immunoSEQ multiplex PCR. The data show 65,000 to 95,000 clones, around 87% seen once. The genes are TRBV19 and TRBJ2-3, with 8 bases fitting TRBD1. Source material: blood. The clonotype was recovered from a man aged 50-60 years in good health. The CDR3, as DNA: TGTGCCAGTAGTATAGGGGGCAGGGGGCAAACAGATACGCAGTATTTT. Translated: CASSIGGRGQTDTQYF.